Listed below are T cell receptor beta chains from one sample, sequenced in a study of T cells in tuberculosis. Data came from immunoSEQ multiplex PCR; TCRdb stores just in-frame clones and leaves some out. The sample carries 35,000 to 55,000 clones, roughly 96% recorded once. Sequencing was done on a sample of PBMCs. These receptors were obtained from a donor aged 10 to 29 with latent tuberculosis or without tuberculosis infection. Both conserved end residues are part of each CDR3. A D gene is named only where the DNA matches it firmly. A row's size may be missing; if present it is once, few, many or a size class.

d_gene: NA; abundance: NA; j_gene: TRBJ2-2; v_gene: TRBV10-3; CDR3nt: TGTGCCATCAGCAGGAACACCGGGGAGCTGTTTTTT; CDR3aa: CAISRNTGELFF
d_gene: TRBD2; abundance: NA; j_gene: TRBJ2-1; v_gene: TRBV6-4; CDR3nt: TGTGCCAGCAGAGCTCTAGCGGGACCCTACAATGAGCAGTTCTTC; CDR3aa: CASRALAGPYNEQFF
d_gene: TRBD1; abundance: NA; j_gene: TRBJ1-1; v_gene: TRBV6-6; CDR3nt: TGTGCCAGCAGACCCCGAGGACAGGCTGGGGCTTTCTTT; CDR3aa: CASRPRGQAGAFF
d_gene: TRBD2; abundance: NA; j_gene: TRBJ2-1; v_gene: TRBV19; CDR3nt: TGTGCCAGTAGTATCCCTAGGGCTAGCGGGAGGGCCTACAATGAGCAGTTCTTC; CDR3aa: CASSIPRASGRAYNEQFF
d_gene: NA; abundance: NA; j_gene: TRBJ1-1; v_gene: TRBV19; CDR3nt: TGTGCCAGTAGTATAGATGGCAGGGTCTCTGAAGCTTTCTTT; CDR3aa: CASSIDGRVSEAFF
d_gene: TRBD1; abundance: few; j_gene: TRBJ2-7; v_gene: TRBV10-3; CDR3nt: TGTGCCATCAGTGAGCCCCAGAGAGACAGGGAGTGCGAGCAGTACTTC; CDR3aa: CAISEPQRDRECEQYF
d_gene: NA; abundance: NA; j_gene: TRBJ2-3; v_gene: TRBV11-2; CDR3nt: TGTGCCAGCAGCTTAGGAATTATTCTGGGGCGCACGCAGTATTTT; CDR3aa: CASSLGIILGRTQYF
d_gene: NA; abundance: once; j_gene: TRBJ1-2; v_gene: TRBV19; CDR3nt: TGTGCCAGTAGTATTCTACTTGCCAGGCAAAGCTATGGCTACACCTTC; CDR3aa: CASSILLARQSYGYTF
d_gene: TRBD1; abundance: once; j_gene: TRBJ1-4; v_gene: TRBV2; CDR3nt: TGTGCCAGCAGTAATCGACAGGGTAGGGAAAAACTGTTTTTT; CDR3aa: CASSNRQGREKLFF
d_gene: NA; abundance: NA; j_gene: TRBJ2-5; v_gene: TRBV4-1; CDR3nt: TGCGCCAGCAGCCAAGGTTGGAGCTACCAAGAGACCCAGTACTTC; CDR3aa: CASSQGWSYQETQYF
d_gene: TRBD2; abundance: NA; j_gene: TRBJ2-1; v_gene: TRBV7-8; CDR3nt: TGTGCCAGCAGCCCTCGGACTAGCGGGGGGGTCAATGAGCAGTTCTTC; CDR3aa: CASSPRTSGGVNEQFF
d_gene: NA; abundance: NA; j_gene: TRBJ1-3; v_gene: TRBV29-1; CDR3nt: TGCAGCGTTGTGGGGCTGAGCTCTGGAAACACCATATATTTT; CDR3aa: CSVVGLSSGNTIYF
d_gene: TRBD2; abundance: NA; j_gene: TRBJ2-1; v_gene: TRBV7-6; CDR3nt: TGTGCCAGCAGCTTAGCGGCCCTAGCGGGGGTCACGTCCTACAATGAGCAGTTCTTC; CDR3aa: CASSLAALAGVTSYNEQFF
d_gene: NA; abundance: NA; j_gene: TRBJ1-1; v_gene: TRBV5-6; CDR3nt: TGTGCCAGCACCCTGGGGGGGGCGGGGTTGAACACTGAAGCTTTCTTT; CDR3aa: CASTLGGAGLNTEAFF
d_gene: NA; abundance: NA; j_gene: TRBJ2-7; v_gene: TRBV5-5; CDR3nt: TGTGCCAGCAGCCCTCTTCCTAACTCCTACGAGCAGTACTTC; CDR3aa: CASSPLPNSYEQYF
d_gene: TRBD2; abundance: NA; j_gene: TRBJ2-2; v_gene: TRBV7-2; CDR3nt: TGTGCCAGCAGCTTAGCTCTAGCGGCCGGGGAGCTGTTTTTT; CDR3aa: CASSLALAAGELFF
d_gene: NA; abundance: once; j_gene: TRBJ1-5; v_gene: TRBV19; CDR3nt: TGTGCCAGTAGTATTAACGGCAGGGGATACAATCAGCCCCAGCATTTT; CDR3aa: CASSINGRGYNQPQHF
d_gene: NA; abundance: once; j_gene: TRBJ2-7; v_gene: TRBV27; CDR3nt: TGTGCCAGCAGCCCCCGTGAGACCTACGAGCAGTACTTC; CDR3aa: CASSPRETYEQYF
d_gene: NA; abundance: NA; j_gene: TRBJ1-1; v_gene: TRBV5-1; CDR3nt: TGCGCCAGTTGCCCGGGGTTGAACACTGAAGCTTTCTTT; CDR3aa: CASCPGLNTEAFF
d_gene: TRBD2; abundance: NA; j_gene: TRBJ2-1; v_gene: TRBV19; CDR3nt: TGTGCCACCTCTAGGACTAGCGGGAGCTACAATGAGCAGTTCTTC; CDR3aa: CATSRTSGSYNEQFF
d_gene: NA; abundance: NA; j_gene: TRBJ2-3; v_gene: TRBV27; CDR3nt: TGTGCCAGCAGTTTTGACCCCAGCGCTACAGATACGCAGTATTTT; CDR3aa: CASSFDPSATDTQYF
d_gene: TRBD1; abundance: NA; j_gene: TRBJ1-1; v_gene: TRBV5-1; CDR3nt: TGCGCCAGCAGTGGACAGGGGGAGGACACTGAAGCTTTCTTT; CDR3aa: CASSGQGEDTEAFF
d_gene: NA; abundance: NA; j_gene: TRBJ2-1; v_gene: TRBV19; CDR3nt: TGTGCCAGTAGTACAAAGCTGAGCTCCTACAATGAGCAGTTCTTC; CDR3aa: CASSTKLSSYNEQFF
d_gene: TRBD1; abundance: few; j_gene: TRBJ1-1; v_gene: TRBV7-2; CDR3nt: TGTGCCAGCAGCGCCGACAGGGGGAGGTCTGAAGCTTTCTTT; CDR3aa: CASSADRGRSEAFF
d_gene: NA; abundance: NA; j_gene: TRBJ2-1; v_gene: TRBV5-4; CDR3nt: TGTGCCAGCAGCTTGGGGAGCGGTGAGTCCAATGAGCAGTTCTTC; CDR3aa: CASSLGSGESNEQFF
d_gene: TRBD2; abundance: NA; j_gene: TRBJ2-1; v_gene: TRBV15; CDR3nt: TGTGCCACCAGCAGAGTGGCTAGCGGGAGCTATGAGCAGTTCTTC; CDR3aa: CATSRVASGSYEQFF
d_gene: NA; abundance: NA; j_gene: TRBJ1-3; v_gene: TRBV5-1; CDR3nt: TGCGCCAGCAGGGGTCCCGGGTCTGGAAACACCATATATTTT; CDR3aa: CASRGPGSGNTIYF
d_gene: NA; abundance: NA; j_gene: TRBJ2-7; v_gene: TRBV4-1; CDR3nt: TGCGCCAGCAGCCAAGCAGGTTCGAGGGCCACCTACGAGCAGTACTTC; CDR3aa: CASSQAGSRATYEQYF
d_gene: NA; abundance: NA; j_gene: TRBJ1-2; v_gene: TRBV29-1; CDR3nt: TGCAGCGTTGATCAGGGTGGCTACACCTTC; CDR3aa: CSVDQGGYTF
d_gene: TRBD1; abundance: NA; j_gene: TRBJ2-2; v_gene: TRBV19; CDR3nt: TGTGCCAGTAGCCTGACAGGGGGTAACACCGGGGAGCTGTTTTTT; CDR3aa: CASSLTGGNTGELFF
d_gene: NA; abundance: NA; j_gene: TRBJ1-1; v_gene: TRBV12-5; CDR3nt: TGTGCTAGTGGTTTTCTAAAGGGGGAGGGTGACACTGAAGCTTTCTTT; CDR3aa: CASGFLKGEGDTEAFF
d_gene: TRBD1; abundance: NA; j_gene: TRBJ2-7; v_gene: TRBV6-5; CDR3nt: TGTGCCAGCAGTTACTCAGGGACAGGGGGAACCTACGAGCAGTACTTC; CDR3aa: CASSYSGTGGTYEQYF
d_gene: NA; abundance: NA; j_gene: TRBJ2-7; v_gene: TRBV15; CDR3nt: TGTGCCACCAGCAGGGGACTCGAAGGAGCCTACGAGCAGTACTTC; CDR3aa: CATSRGLEGAYEQYF
d_gene: NA; abundance: NA; j_gene: TRBJ2-7; v_gene: TRBV9; CDR3nt: TGTGCCAGCAGCGCGGACGGGAGCTCCTACGAGCAGTACTTC; CDR3aa: CASSADGSSYEQYF
d_gene: TRBD2; abundance: few; j_gene: TRBJ2-7; v_gene: TRBV18; CDR3nt: TGTGCCAGCTCACCTATTTGGGAGGGAAGCTACGAGCAGTACTTC; CDR3aa: CASSPIWEGSYEQYF
d_gene: NA; abundance: NA; j_gene: TRBJ2-7; v_gene: TRBV11-2; CDR3nt: TGTGCCAGCAGCTTTGGGTGGAGGGGGCCTGACGAGCAGTACTTC; CDR3aa: CASSFGWRGPDEQYF
d_gene: TRBD1; abundance: NA; j_gene: TRBJ1-1; v_gene: TRBV7-2; CDR3nt: TGTGCCAGCAGCTTAGCCGCAAACAGTGAAGGGGGCAGGGGCGAAGCTTTCTTT; CDR3aa: CASSLAANSEGGRGEAFF
d_gene: TRBD1; abundance: NA; j_gene: TRBJ1-1; v_gene: TRBV5-1; CDR3nt: TGCGCCAGCAGCTACCGGGACAGGGTGAACACTGAAGCTTTCTTT; CDR3aa: CASSYRDRVNTEAFF
d_gene: TRBD2; abundance: NA; j_gene: TRBJ2-1; v_gene: TRBV30; CDR3nt: TGTGCCTGGGGGGCCGGACTAGCGGGCTCCTACAATGAGCAGTTCTTC; CDR3aa: CAWGAGLAGSYNEQFF
d_gene: NA; abundance: once; j_gene: TRBJ1-5; v_gene: TRBV5-1; CDR3nt: TGCGCCAGCAGCTTAGGTCAGGGTGGTCAGCCCCAGCATTTT; CDR3aa: CASSLGQGGQPQHF
d_gene: NA; abundance: NA; j_gene: TRBJ2-2; v_gene: TRBV5-3; CDR3nt: TGTGCCAGAAGCAATGGACAGGGAGGGGCCGGGGAGCTGTTTTTT; CDR3aa: CARSNGQGGAGELFF
d_gene: NA; abundance: NA; j_gene: TRBJ1-1; v_gene: TRBV19; CDR3nt: TGTGCCAGCACGTGGGGAGGCACTGAAGCTTTCTTT; CDR3aa: CASTWGGTEAFF
d_gene: NA; abundance: NA; j_gene: TRBJ1-1; v_gene: TRBV2; CDR3nt: TGTGCCAGCATCCGCACTCCATTTGACTCCGGGACTTTCTTT; CDR3aa: CASIRTPFDSGTFF
d_gene: NA; abundance: NA; j_gene: TRBJ1-2; v_gene: TRBV27; CDR3nt: TGTGCCAGCAGTTATAACAGCCTGGGCTATGGCTACACCTTC; CDR3aa: CASSYNSLGYGYTF
d_gene: NA; abundance: NA; j_gene: TRBJ2-2; v_gene: TRBV9; CDR3nt: TGTGCCAGCAGCGTAGATAGACAGCTACCCACCGGGGAGCTGTTTTTT; CDR3aa: CASSVDRQLPTGELFF
d_gene: NA; abundance: NA; j_gene: TRBJ2-2; v_gene: TRBV6-6; CDR3nt: TGTGCCAGCAGTTACGTCAGGGTAACCGGGGAGCTGTTTTTT; CDR3aa: CASSYVRVTGELFF